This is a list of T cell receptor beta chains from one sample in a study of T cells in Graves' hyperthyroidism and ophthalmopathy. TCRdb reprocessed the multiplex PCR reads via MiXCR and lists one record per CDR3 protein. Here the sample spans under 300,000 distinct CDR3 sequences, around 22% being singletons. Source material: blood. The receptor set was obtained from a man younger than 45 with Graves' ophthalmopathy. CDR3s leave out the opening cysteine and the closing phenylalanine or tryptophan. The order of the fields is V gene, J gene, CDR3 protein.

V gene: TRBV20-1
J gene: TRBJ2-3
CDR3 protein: SAVRLDPKRSTDTQY

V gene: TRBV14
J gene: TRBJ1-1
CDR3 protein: ASSQGTGWDTEAF

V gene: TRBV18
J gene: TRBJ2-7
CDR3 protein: ASSAGTASSYEQY

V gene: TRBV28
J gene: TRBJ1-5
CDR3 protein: ASTLTGTGRNDQPQH

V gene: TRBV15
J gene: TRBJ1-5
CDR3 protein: ATSGGDVQPQH

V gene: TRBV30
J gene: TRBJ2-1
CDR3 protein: ASNTATYNEQF

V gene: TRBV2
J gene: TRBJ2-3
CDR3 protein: ASRELAGRTDTQY

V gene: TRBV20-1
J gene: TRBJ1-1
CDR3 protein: SARDVGTFLNTETF

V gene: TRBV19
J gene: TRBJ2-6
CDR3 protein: ASSLKLTSGANVLT

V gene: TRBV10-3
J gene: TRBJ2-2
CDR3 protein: AIGMGQTGELF

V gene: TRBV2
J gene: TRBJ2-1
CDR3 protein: ASRGGEMGEQF

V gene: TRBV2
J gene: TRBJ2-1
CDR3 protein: ASRGPGLTYNEQF

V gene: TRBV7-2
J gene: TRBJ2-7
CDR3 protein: ASSLLGVEQY

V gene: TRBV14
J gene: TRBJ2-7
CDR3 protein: ASSRQGGTTYEQY

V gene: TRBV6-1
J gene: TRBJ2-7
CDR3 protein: ASRIRGYHEQY

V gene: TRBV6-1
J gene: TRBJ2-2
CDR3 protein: ASSDAGTSGTGELF

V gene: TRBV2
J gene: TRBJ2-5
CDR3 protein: ASSRRSARWETQY

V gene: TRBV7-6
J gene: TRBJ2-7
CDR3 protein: ASSPRQGLGEQY

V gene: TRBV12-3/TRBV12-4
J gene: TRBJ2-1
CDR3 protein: ASSFAENEQF

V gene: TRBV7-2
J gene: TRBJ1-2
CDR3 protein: ASSPGTAGDGYT

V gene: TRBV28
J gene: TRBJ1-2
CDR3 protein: ASSSLDREGYGYT

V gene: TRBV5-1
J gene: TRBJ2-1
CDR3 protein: ASSFPSGRASYNEQF

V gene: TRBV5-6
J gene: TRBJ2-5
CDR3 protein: ASSLARGSAYQETQY

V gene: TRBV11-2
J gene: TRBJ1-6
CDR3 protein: ASSLRPGRDSPLH

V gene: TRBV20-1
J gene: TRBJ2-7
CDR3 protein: SARAYPGTSGLEQY

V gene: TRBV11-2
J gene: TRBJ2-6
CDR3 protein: ASSPRTDLILT

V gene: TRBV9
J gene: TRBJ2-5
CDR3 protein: ASSPRVGWETQY

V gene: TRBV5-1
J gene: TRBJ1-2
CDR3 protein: ASQNRRNYGYT

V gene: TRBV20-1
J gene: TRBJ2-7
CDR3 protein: SARDKREGGKEQY

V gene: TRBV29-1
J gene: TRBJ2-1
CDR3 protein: SVGLNEQF

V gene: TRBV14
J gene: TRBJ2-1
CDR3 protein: ASSPGLAGRHNEQF

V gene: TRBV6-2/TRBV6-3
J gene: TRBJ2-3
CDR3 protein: ASRKMVTTDTQY

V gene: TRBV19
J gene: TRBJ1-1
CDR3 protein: ASSISRTANTEAF

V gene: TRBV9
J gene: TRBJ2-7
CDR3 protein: ASSTRDSFYEQY

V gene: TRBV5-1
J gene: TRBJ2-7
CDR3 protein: ASSFLGSGLYEQY

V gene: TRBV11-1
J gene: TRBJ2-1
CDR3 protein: ASSFHSPGLARGHEQF

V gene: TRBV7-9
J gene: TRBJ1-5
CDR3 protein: ASSLYPGGAGSNQPQH

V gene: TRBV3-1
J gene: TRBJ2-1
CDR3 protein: ASVSDSGAQF

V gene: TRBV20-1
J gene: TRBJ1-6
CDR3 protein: SARPGQGSNSPLH

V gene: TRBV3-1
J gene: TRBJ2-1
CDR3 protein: ASSQASSYNEQF

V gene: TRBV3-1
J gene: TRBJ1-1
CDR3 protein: ASSQVPDSAEAF

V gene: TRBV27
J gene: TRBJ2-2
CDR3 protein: ASSLSQVIAGGDTGELF

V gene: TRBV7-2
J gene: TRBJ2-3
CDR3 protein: ASNLMALLDTQY

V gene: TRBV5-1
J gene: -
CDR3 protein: ASTAGGVQGLIYEQF

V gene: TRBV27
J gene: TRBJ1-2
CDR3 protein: ASSPQLGRGEDGYT

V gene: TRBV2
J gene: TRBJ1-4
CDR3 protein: AISRANEKLF

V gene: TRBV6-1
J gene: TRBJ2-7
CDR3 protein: ASRTGTSFHEQY

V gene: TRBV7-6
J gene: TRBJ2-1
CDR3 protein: ASSPQPSGGEGEQF

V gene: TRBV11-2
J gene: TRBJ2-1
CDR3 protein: ASSPTLGLAGGDNEQF

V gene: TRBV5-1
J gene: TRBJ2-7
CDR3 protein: ASSLGGQDSYEQY

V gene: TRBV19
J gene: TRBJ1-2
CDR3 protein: ASSSLGQGERGYT

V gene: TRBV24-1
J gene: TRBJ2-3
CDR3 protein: ATSEEGSTDTQY

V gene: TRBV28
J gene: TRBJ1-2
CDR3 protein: ASSPLNRVYGYT